The rows below give T cell receptor beta chains drawn from one sample of a study of T cell repertoires in cytomegalovirus infection. TCRdb called the reads again in MiXCR, with one record for every CDR3 protein. The table lists hundreds of thousands of distinct CDR3 sequences, just under 30% of them singletons, with roughly 20% in the top ten. Their antigens are not known. Sequencing used cultured PBMCs, obtained from culture after CMV antigen stimulation. These receptors were collected from a human donor in good health (CMV status not recorded). Some clones in this sample may be carry-over from other donors' samples. Each CDR3 is given with its conserved first and last residue. Each record gives: V gene, D gene, clone size, J gene, CDR3 protein, CDR3 DNA. D genes are given only for firm matches. Rows give clone size only sometimes, using once, few, many, or a class for an expanded clone.

TRBV6-1	NA	few	TRBJ1-1	CASSLKGVNTEAFF	TGTGCCAGCAGTCTAAAGGGGGTGAACACTGAAGCTTTCTTT
TRBV4-2	NA	many	TRBJ2-5	CASSQDASGPSTTQYF	TGTGCCAGCAGCCAAGACGCGAGCGGTCCAAGCACAACCCAGTACTTC
TRBV6-2/TRBV6-3	NA	few	TRBJ2-7	CASSYSIGGLYEQYF	TGTGCCAGCAGTTACTCTATTGGGGGCCTCTACGAGCAGTACTTC
TRBV7-2	NA	many	TRBJ1-5	CASSLAGGASGQPQHF	TGTGCCAGCAGCTTAGCGGGGGGGGCCTCAGGTCAGCCCCAGCATTTT
TRBV20-1	TRBD1	many	TRBJ2-7	CSAITRAGQGLNEQYF	TGCAGTGCTATCACGAGGGCGGGACAGGGGCTCAACGAGCAGTACTTC
TRBV28	NA	few	TRBJ1-1	CASSFPRRTEAFF	TGTGCCAGCAGTTTCCCCAGACGGACTGAAGCTTTCTTT
TRBV7-4	NA	NA	TRBJ2-2	CASSLGATATNTGELFF	TGTGCCAGCAGCTTAGGGGCTACAGCGACTAACACCGGGGAGCTGTTTTTT
TRBV5-1	TRBD2	NA	TRBJ2-1	CASSLEEAGVPYNEQFF	TGCGCCAGCAGCTTGGAAGAAGCGGGAGTCCCTTACAATGAGCAGTTCTTC
TRBV6-1	NA	NA	TRBJ1-2	CASSEWGPLNYGYTF	TGTGCCAGCAGTGAGTGGGGGCCACTGAACTATGGCTACACCTTC
TRBV28	NA	few	TRBJ1-4	CASSTIASTNEKLFF	TGTGCCAGCAGTACAATAGCGTCAACTAATGAAAAACTGTTTTTT
TRBV7-8	NA	many	TRBJ2-7	CASSLVGVGSYEQYF	TGTGCCAGCAGCTTAGTCGGGGTCGGATCCTACGAGCAGTACTTC
TRBV7-9	TRBD1	NA	TRBJ2-2	CASSSRDRYPNTGELFF	TGTGCCAGCAGCTCTCGGGACAGGTATCCGAACACCGGGGAGCTGTTTTTT
TRBV12-3/TRBV12-4	NA	NA	TRBJ1-4	CASSSPNLNEKLFF	TGTGCCAGCAGTTCCCCTAATCTGAATGAAAAACTGTTTTTT
TRBV15	TRBD1	NA	TRBJ1-2	CATSLRTGILLGYTF	TGTGCCACCAGCTTAAGGACAGGGATCCTACTGGGCTACACCTTC
TRBV4-2	NA	once	TRBJ1-1	CASSPLQPGTEAFF	TGTGCCAGCAGCCCCTTACAGCCGGGCACTGAAGCTTTCTTT
TRBV6-8	NA	NA	TRBJ1-6	CASSYGRAYYNSPLHF	TGTGCCAGCAGTTATGGCAGGGCCTACTATAATTCACCCCTCCACTTT
TRBV25-1	NA	NA	TRBJ1-2	CASSDPGPGGYTF	TGTGCCAGCAGTGACCCGGGGCCGGGCGGCTACACCTTC
TRBV6-1	TRBD1	few	TRBJ2-7	CASSSPLGQGSLEQYF	TGTGCCAGCAGTTCACCATTGGGACAGGGCAGTTTAGAGCAGTACTTC
TRBV7-3	NA	NA	TRBJ2-3	CASSAFIGGGDTQYF	TGTGCCAGCAGCGCCTTTATAGGCGGTGGGGATACGCAGTATTTT
TRBV6-5	TRBD1	NA	TRBJ2-5	CASSYDRVQETQYF	TGTGCCAGCAGTTACGACAGGGTACAAGAGACCCAGTACTTC
TRBV20-1	NA	once	TRBJ2-5	CSAMSQSETQYF	TGCAGTGCTATGTCCCAATCGGAGACCCAGTACTTC
TRBV7-9	NA	few	TRBJ2-2	CASSGGTVNTGELFF	TGTGCCAGCAGCGGAGGGACAGTGAACACCGGGGAGCTGTTTTTT
TRBV28	TRBD1	few	TRBJ1-5	CASSPQGGNNQPQHF	TGTGCCAGCAGTCCCCAGGGGGGGAACAATCAGCCCCAGCATTTT
TRBV12-3/TRBV12-4	TRBD1	NA	TRBJ1-3	CASRAGGSGNTIYF	TGTGCCAGCAGAGCAGGGGGTTCTGGAAACACCATATATTTT
TRBV7-6	NA	many	TRBJ2-3	CASSLAWTDTQYF	TGTGCCAGCAGCTTAGCCTGGACAGATACGCAGTATTTT
TRBV7-9	NA	NA	TRBJ2-3	CASEGGGTDTQYF	TGTGCCAGCGAGGGAGGAGGAACAGATACGCAGTATTTT
TRBV12-3/TRBV12-4	TRBD1	NA	TRBJ1-1	CASSLGGQGREAFF	TGTGCCAGCAGTTTGGGGGGACAGGGGAGAGAAGCTTTCTTT
TRBV12-3/TRBV12-4	TRBD2	few	TRBJ2-3	CASWGLAGGQDTQYF	TGTGCCAGCTGGGGGCTAGCGGGGGGGCAAGATACGCAGTATTTT
TRBV5-4	TRBD2	NA	TRBJ2-1	CASSTPVGAGGYNEQFF	TGTGCCAGCAGCACCCCGGTAGGCGCGGGGGGTTACAATGAGCAGTTCTTC
TRBV2	NA	NA	TRBJ1-2	CASKGGSYGYTF	TGTGCCAGCAAAGGGGGAAGCTATGGCTACACCTTC
TRBV5-4	NA	NA	TRBJ1-4	CASSLTPFEKLFF	TGTGCCAGCAGCTTGACCCCTTTCGAAAAACTGTTTTTT
TRBV12-3/TRBV12-4	NA	NA	TRBJ2-4	CASSRSTGRQNIQYF	TGTGCCAGCAGCCGTAGTACAGGGAGGCAAAACATTCAGTACTTC
TRBV11-2	NA	few	TRBJ2-1	CASSPGEGTSYNEQFF	TGTGCCAGCAGCCCGGGAGAGGGGACCTCCTACAATGAGCAGTTCTTC
TRBV7-3	TRBD1	NA	TRBJ2-7	CASSMGQGPYEQYF	TGTGCCAGCAGCATGGGACAGGGGCCCTACGAGCAGTACTTC
TRBV5-5	NA	NA	TRBJ2-7	CASSLAGVGSPLYEQYF	TGTGCCAGCAGCTTGGCCGGGGTAGGTTCACCCCTCTACGAGCAGTACTTC
TRBV7-6	TRBD2	many	TRBJ2-5	CASSTSGAAETQYF	TGTGCCAGCAGCACTAGCGGGGCAGCGGAGACCCAGTACTTC
TRBV15	NA	NA	TRBJ2-1	CATSRDALTEQFF	TGTGCCACCAGCAGAGACGCGCTAACGGAGCAGTTCTTC
TRBV20-1	TRBD1	few	TRBJ2-7	CSARDPGDSGHEQYF	TGCAGTGCTAGAGATCCTGGGGACAGTGGGCACGAGCAGTACTTC
TRBV7-8	NA	NA	TRBJ2-2	CASSLGTHNTGELFF	TGTGCCAGCAGCTTAGGGACTCATAACACCGGGGAGCTGTTTTTT
TRBV15	TRBD1	few	TRBJ2-1	CATSSAGTGAYNEQFF	TGTGCCACCAGCAGCGCCGGGACAGGGGCCTACAATGAGCAGTTCTTC
TRBV10-3	NA	few	TRBJ2-7	CAIRDSRAYEQYF	TGTGCCATCAGGGACAGTAGGGCCTACGAGCAGTACTTC
TRBV7-2	NA	NA	TRBJ2-7	CASSSRDTRLYEQYF	TGTGCCAGCAGCTCCCGGGACACGCGCCTCTACGAGCAGTACTTC
TRBV27	TRBD1	NA	TRBJ2-7	CASSLGQGRGYEQYF	TGTGCCAGCAGCCTGGGACAGGGAAGGGGATACGAGCAGTACTTC
TRBV7-3	NA	NA	TRBJ2-1	CASSQNREQFF	TGTGCCAGCAGCCAGAACCGGGAGCAGTTCTTC
TRBV20-1	NA	NA	TRBJ2-3	CSAARRRQSTDTQYF	TGCAGTGCTGCCCGGAGGAGGCAGAGCACAGATACGCAGTATTTT
TRBV11-3	TRBD2	NA	TRBJ2-3	CASSRRLAGTDTQYF	TGTGCCAGCAGCCGGCGGCTAGCGGGAACGGATACGCAGTATTTT
TRBV12-3/TRBV12-4	NA	few	TRBJ1-6	CASSLGQDYSPLHF	TGTGCCAGCAGTTTAGGGCAGGATTACTCACCCCTCCACTTT
TRBV7-8	TRBD1	many	TRBJ1-2	CASSSDRDYGYTF	TGTGCCAGCAGCTCGGACAGGGATTATGGCTACACCTTC
TRBV6-2/TRBV6-3	NA	NA	TRBJ1-4	CASSVSPDGNEKLFF	TGTGCCAGCAGTGTATCGCCTGACGGAAATGAAAAACTGTTTTTT
TRBV7-9	TRBD1	many	TRBJ1-2	CASSLRTDREAFGLGYTF	TGTGCCAGCAGCTTAAGGACCGACAGGGAGGCATTCGGGCTTGGCTACACCTTC
TRBV28	NA	many	TRBJ2-2	CASNPRGHTGELFF	TGTGCCAGCAACCCCCGGGGTCACACCGGGGAGCTGTTTTTT